Below are 9 T cell receptor beta chains sequenced from a single sample in a study of T cells in Graves' hyperthyroidism and ophthalmopathy. What was amplified from RNA transcripts were TCR beta CDR3 regions. Carried out on the TCR CDR3, a first-round RT-PCR used the HTBI primer set. From the multiplex PCR reads, TCRdb called clonotypes with MiXCR, one entry per CDR3 protein. This sample has 600,000 to 700,000 distinct CDR3 sequences; about 15% occur once, and the top ten carry roughly 4.5%. The sequencing input was blood. The receptors stem from a woman aged 35 to 49 with Graves' ophthalmopathy.

This clonotype was observed many times. The gene calls are TRBV10-3 and TRBJ1-1, with no clear D. Germline CDR1 ENHRY, CDR2 SYGVKD. Trimming pared 5 bases from V and 2 bases from J, leaving 9 bases between. The CDR3 covers 13 residues. CDR3 sequence reads: CAISTETNTEAFF. In nucleotides, the CDR3 is TGTGCCATCAGTACTGAGACCAACACTGAAGCTTTCTTT.

At least ten counts were recorded for this clonotype. The rearrangement joins TRBV25-1 to TRBJ2-5; possibly TRBD2 for D (5 bases). Trimming removed 4 bases at V and 3 bases at J, with 18 bases between. Per germline, CDR1 MGHDK and CDR2 SYGVNS. The CDR3 has 16 amino acids. CDR3 sequence (DNA): TGTGCCAGCAGTGGAGTGGGAGATTATGTAGAAGAGACCCAGTACTTC. The encoded protein is CASSGVGDYVEETQYF.

This clonotype was seen ten or more times. This chain uses TRBV12-3 or TRBV12-4 with TRBJ1-2; D unclear. Trimming shortened V by 1 base and J by 8 bases, and 20 bases separated the two germline ends. This CDR3 spans 16 amino acids. Here the CDR3 DNA reads TGTGCCAGCAGTTTAGGCCAGGCCCAAATCATAGAGGGCTACACCTTC. This sequence encodes CASSLGQAQIIEGYTF.

The rearrangement joins TRBV19 to TRBJ2-6; no clear D gene. The V gene's germline CDR1 is LNHDA and CDR2 SQIVND (reference sequence). CDR3 size: 13 residues. Deletions cut 7 bases from V and 1 base from J, with 5 bases between. The CDR3 DNA is TGTGCCAGTAAATATTCTGGGGCCAACGTCCTGACTTTC. This codes for CASKYSGANVLTF.

In its sample, this clonotype was seen many times. J is TRBJ2-2 and V is TRBV5-4, with no clear D. The CDR3 is 15 amino acids. Trimming cost V 0 bases and J 7 bases, with 13 bases left between them. The germline gives CDR1 SGHNT, CDR2 YYREEE (reference sequence). The CDR3 spells CASSLDLGLGGELFF. CDR3 bases: TGTGCCAGCAGCTTGGACCTTGGCTTAGGCGGGGAGCTGTTTTTT.

The chain employs TRBV28 and TRBJ2-2; no clear D. Deletions cut 4 bases from V and 4 bases from J, with 13 bases between. The CDR3 length is 15 residues. Germline CDR1 and CDR2: MDHEN and SYDVKM. The CDR3 DNA follows: TGTGCCAGCAGTTCGACCCCTCTCAGCACCGGGGAGCTGTTTTTT. It specifies CASSSTPLSTGELFF.

This clonotype was detected ten times or more. The rearrangement links TRBV28 to TRBJ2-7; no reliable D call. The ends were cut back, 5 bases at V and 4 bases at J, with 15 bases in the middle. Per the germline V gene, CDR1 is MDHEN and CDR2 is SYDVKM. This CDR3 is 14 amino acids long. CDR3 amino acids: CASSPFWGNYEQYF. The CDR3 DNA follows: TGTGCCAGCAGTCCCTTTTGGGGAAATTACGAGCAGTACTTC.

This clonotype was detected ten times or more. The chain has TRBV6-5 and TRBJ1-1; 10 nucleotides line up with TRBD1. With V trimmed by 5 bases and J by 6 bases, 6 bases remained unmatched. This CDR3 contains 14 residues. Germline CDR1 MNHEY, CDR2 SVGAGI. CDR3 nucleotide sequence: TGTGCCAGCAGTCACCGGGACAGGGGCGCTGAAGCTTTCTTT. Translation gives CASSHRDRGAEAFF.

This clonotype occurred many times. The chain uses TRBV20-1 and TRBJ1-1; no clear D gene. In germline, CDR1 is DFQATT, CDR2 SNEGSKA (reference sequence). CDR3 length: 13 amino acids. The ends were cut back, 0 bases at V and 4 bases at J, with 9 bases in the middle. CDR3 in amino acids: CSARDLRGTEAFF. The CDR3, as DNA: TGCAGTGCTAGAGACCTAAGAGGCACTGAAGCTTTCTTT.